Presented here are 7 T cell receptor beta chains from one specimen sequenced in a study of blood T cell repertoires in COVID-19. Measured with immunoSEQ multiplex PCR; TCRdb has only the in-frame clones, and not every one. The sample shows 100,000 or so clones, roughly 84% of them seen only once. The sample taken for sequencing was peripheral blood. The source of these receptors is a man between 65 and 85 years old with active or convalescent COVID-19.

The chain links TRBV5-1 to TRBJ1-4; maybe TRBD1 (5 bases). This CDR3 spans 15 amino acids. Germline V gives CDR1 SGHRS, CDR2 YFSETQ. Trimming left V 0 bases short and J 4 bases short, with 10 bases between. The CDR3, as DNA: TGCGCCAGCAGCTTGGCTCCAGGGTTTAATGAAAAACTGTTTTTT. Protein product: CASSLAPGFNEKLFF.

The chain links TRBV3-1 (or the pseudogene TRBV3-2) to TRBJ1-5, with a weak D call TRBD1 (6 bases). CDR1 and CDR2 (germline): LGHDT, YNNKEL (reference sequence). The CDR3 has 15 amino acids. Trimming took 5 bases from V and 1 from J, leaving 12 bases between them. The CDR3, as DNA: TGTGCCAGCAGCAAGACACAGGGAAGCAATCAGCCCCAGCATTTT. Translating gives CASSKTQGSNQPQHF.

The chain carries TRBV28 and TRBJ2-1, with 8 bases lining up with TRBD2. The CDR3 spans 16 residues. CDR1 and CDR2 from the germline V gene are MDHEN and SYDVKM. J lost 5 bases, V lost 7 bases, and 13 bases had no gene match. The CDR3 DNA follows: TGTGCCAGCAACGCGGGGGGCCTCCTATTGCACAATGAGCAGTTCTTC. As protein: CASNAGGLLLHNEQFF.

This rearrangement joins TRBV27 to TRBJ1-6; D call uncertain. Germline V gene sequence: CDR1 MNHEY, CDR2 SMNVEV (reference sequence). This CDR3 is 13 amino acids long. V was trimmed by 1 base and J by 8 bases, leaving 6 bases between them. CDR3 sequence (DNA): TGTGCCAGCAGTTTATTTCGGTATTCACCCCTCCACTTT. This codes for CASSLFRYSPLHF.

This rearrangement joins TRBV27 to TRBJ2-5, with D possibly being TRBD2 (6 bases). V was trimmed by 2 bases and J by 1 base, leaving 8 bases between them. The CDR3 totals 14 residues. CDR1 MNHEY and CDR2 SMNVEV come from the germline V gene (reference sequence). The chain's CDR3 is CASSLAGLQETQYF. CDR3 DNA sequence: TGTGCCAGCAGTTTAGCGGGACTCCAAGAGACCCAGTACTTC.

This rearrangement joins TRBV6-5 to TRBJ1-6; TRBD1 matches at 7 bases. Germline V gene data show CDR1 as MNHEY and CDR2 as SVGAGI. The trim removed 6 bases at V and 9 bases at J, leaving 8 bases unmatched. CDR3 length equals 14 residues. In nucleotides, the CDR3 is TGTGCCAGCAGGCCTACAGGGGCGTTTTCACCCCTCCACTTT. Protein sequence: CASRPTGAFSPLHF.

The V and J genes are TRBV30 and TRBJ2-3, with D perhaps TRBD2 (6 bases). Trimming took 4 bases from V and 6 from J, leaving 20 bases between them. CDR3 length: 15 residues. Germline V gene sequence: CDR1 GTSNPN, CDR2 SVGIG (reference sequence). For the CDR3, the DNA is TGTGCCTGGAATGGAGGGCTGAAGGAAGGCGATACGCAGTATTTT. It encodes CAWNGGLKEGDTQYF.